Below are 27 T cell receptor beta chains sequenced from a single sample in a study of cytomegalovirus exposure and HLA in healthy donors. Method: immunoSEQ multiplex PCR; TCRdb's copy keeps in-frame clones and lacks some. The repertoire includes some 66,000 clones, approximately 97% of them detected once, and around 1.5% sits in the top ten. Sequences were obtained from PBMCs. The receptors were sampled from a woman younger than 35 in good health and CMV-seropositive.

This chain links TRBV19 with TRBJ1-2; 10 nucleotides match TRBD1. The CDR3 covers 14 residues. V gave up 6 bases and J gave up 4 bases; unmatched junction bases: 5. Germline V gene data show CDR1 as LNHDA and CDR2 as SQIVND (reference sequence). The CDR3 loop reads CASSRDRGSYGYTF. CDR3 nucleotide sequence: TGTGCCAGTAGCCGGGACAGGGGTAGCTATGGCTACACCTTC.

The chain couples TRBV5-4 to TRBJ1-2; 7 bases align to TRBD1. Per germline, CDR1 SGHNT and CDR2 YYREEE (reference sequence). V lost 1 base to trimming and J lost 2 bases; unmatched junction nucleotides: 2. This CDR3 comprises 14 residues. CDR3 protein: CASSLRGQNYGYTF. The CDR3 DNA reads TGTGCCAGCAGCTTGCGGGGACAGAACTATGGCTACACCTTC.

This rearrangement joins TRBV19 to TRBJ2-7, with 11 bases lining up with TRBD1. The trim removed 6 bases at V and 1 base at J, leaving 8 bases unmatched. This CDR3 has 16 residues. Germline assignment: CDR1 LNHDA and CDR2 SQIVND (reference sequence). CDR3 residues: CASSPRDRGISYEQYF. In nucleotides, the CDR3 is TGTGCCAGTAGCCCCAGGGACAGGGGGATTTCCTACGAGCAGTACTTC. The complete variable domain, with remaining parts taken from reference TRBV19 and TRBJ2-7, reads DGGITQSPKYLFRKEGQNVTLSCEQNLNHDAMYWYRQDPGQGLRLIYYSQIVNDFQKGDIAEGYSVSREKKESFPLTVTSAQKNPTAFYLCASSPRDRGISYEQYFGPGTRLTVT.

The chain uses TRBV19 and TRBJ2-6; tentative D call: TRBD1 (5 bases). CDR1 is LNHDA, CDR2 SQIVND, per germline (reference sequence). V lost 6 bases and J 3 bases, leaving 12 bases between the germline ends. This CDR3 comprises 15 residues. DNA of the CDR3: TGTGCCAGTAGCCGCAGGGAAGGTGGGGCCAACGTCCTGACTTTC. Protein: CASSRREGGANVLTF.

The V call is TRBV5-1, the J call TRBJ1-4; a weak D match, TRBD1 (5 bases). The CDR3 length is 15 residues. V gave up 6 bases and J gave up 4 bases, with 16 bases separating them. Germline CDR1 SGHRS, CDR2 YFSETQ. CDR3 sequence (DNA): TGCGCCAGCACCTGGAGGGGTCCCGATAATGAAAAACTGTTTTTT. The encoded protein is CASTWRGPDNEKLFF.

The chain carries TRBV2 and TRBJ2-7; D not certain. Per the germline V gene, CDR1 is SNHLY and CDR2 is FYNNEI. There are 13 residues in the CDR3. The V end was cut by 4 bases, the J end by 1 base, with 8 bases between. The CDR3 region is CASSGSSSYEQYF. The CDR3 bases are TGTGCCAGCAGTGGTAGCAGTTCCTACGAGCAGTACTTC.

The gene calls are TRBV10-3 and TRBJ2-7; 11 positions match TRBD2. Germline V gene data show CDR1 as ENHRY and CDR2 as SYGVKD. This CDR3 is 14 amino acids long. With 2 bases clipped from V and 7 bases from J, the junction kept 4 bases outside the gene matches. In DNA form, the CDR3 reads TGTGCCATCAGTGAGGGTAGCGGGAGGGGAGAGCAGTACTTC. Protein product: CAISEGSGRGEQYF.

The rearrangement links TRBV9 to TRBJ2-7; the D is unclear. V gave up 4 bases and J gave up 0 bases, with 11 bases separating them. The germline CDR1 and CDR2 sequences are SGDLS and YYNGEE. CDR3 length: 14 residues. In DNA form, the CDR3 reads TGTGCCAGCAGCCCACGACTTTCCTCCTACGAGCAGTACTTC. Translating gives CASSPRLSSYEQYF.

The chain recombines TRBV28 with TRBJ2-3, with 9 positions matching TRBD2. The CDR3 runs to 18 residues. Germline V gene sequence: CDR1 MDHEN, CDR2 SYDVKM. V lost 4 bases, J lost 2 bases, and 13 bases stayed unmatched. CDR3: CASSSGLELAGVTDTQYF. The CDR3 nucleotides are TGTGCCAGCAGTTCCGGTCTGGAACTAGCGGGTGTCACAGATACGCAGTATTTT. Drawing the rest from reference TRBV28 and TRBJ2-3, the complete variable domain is DVKVTQSSRYLVKRTGEKVFLECVQDMDHENMFWYRQDPGLGLRLIYFSYDVKMKEKGDIPEGYSVSREKKERFSLILESASTNQTSMYLCASSSGLELAGVTDTQYFGPGTRLTVL.

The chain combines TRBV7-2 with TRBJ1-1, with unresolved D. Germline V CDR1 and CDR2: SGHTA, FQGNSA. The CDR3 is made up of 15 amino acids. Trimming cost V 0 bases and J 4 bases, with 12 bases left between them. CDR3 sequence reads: CASSLAAAAGTEAFF. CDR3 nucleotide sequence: TGTGCCAGCAGCTTAGCGGCGGCCGCGGGCACTGAAGCTTTCTTT. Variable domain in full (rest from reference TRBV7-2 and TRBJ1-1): GAGVSQSPSNKVTEKGKDVELRCDPISGHTALYWYRQSLGQGLEFLIYFQGNSAPDKSGLPSDRFSAERTGGSVSTLTIQRTQQEDSAVYLCASSLAAAAGTEAFFGQGTRLTVV.

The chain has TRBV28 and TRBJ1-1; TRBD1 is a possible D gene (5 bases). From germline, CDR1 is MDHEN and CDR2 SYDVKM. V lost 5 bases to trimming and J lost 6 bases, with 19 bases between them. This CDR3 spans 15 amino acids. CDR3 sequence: CASSAEGADAAEAFF. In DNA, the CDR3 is TGTGCCAGCAGTGCCGAAGGGGCAGACGCCGCTGAAGCTTTCTTT.

The chain's CDR3 is CASSFIRGTFYGYTF. CDR3 coding DNA: TGTGCCAGCAGTTTCATCAGGGGGACCTTCTATGGCTACACCTTC. The rearrangement joins TRBV28 to TRBJ1-2; 7 positions match TRBD1. V trimming: 3 bases; J trimming: 4 bases; junction bases outside the gene matches: 8. This CDR3 has 15 amino acids. CDR1 is MDHEN, CDR2 SYDVKM, per germline.

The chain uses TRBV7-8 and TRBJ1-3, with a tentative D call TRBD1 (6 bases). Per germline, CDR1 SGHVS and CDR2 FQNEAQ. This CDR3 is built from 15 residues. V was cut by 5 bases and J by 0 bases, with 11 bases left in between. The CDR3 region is CASSKDSFSGNTIYF. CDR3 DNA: TGTGCCAGCAGCAAGGACAGTTTCTCTGGAAACACCATATATTTT.

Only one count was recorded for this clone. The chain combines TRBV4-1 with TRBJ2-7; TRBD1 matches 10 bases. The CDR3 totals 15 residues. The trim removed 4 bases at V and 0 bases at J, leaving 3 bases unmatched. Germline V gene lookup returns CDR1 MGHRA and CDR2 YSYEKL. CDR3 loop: CASSRGTGVSYEQYF. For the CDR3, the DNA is TGCGCCAGCAGCCGTGGGACAGGGGTCTCCTACGAGCAGTACTTC.

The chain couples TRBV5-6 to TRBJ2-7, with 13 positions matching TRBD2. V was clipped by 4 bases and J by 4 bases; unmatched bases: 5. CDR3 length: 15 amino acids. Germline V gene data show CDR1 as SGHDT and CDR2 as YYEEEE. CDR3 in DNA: TGTGCCAGCAGCGGGGGACTAGCGGGACTATACGAGCAGTACTTC. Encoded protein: CASSGGLAGLYEQYF.

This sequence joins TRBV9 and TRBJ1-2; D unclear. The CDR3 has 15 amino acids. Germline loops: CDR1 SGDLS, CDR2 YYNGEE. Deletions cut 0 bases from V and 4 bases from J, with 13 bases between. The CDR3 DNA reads TGTGCCAGCAGCGTAGAGGGCAGCGGGGTCTATGGCTACACCTTC. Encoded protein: CASSVEGSGVYGYTF.

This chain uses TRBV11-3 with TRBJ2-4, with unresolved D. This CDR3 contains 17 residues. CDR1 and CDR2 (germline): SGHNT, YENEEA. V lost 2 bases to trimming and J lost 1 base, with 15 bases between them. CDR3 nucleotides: TGTGCCAGCAGCTTAAACGCCCGCCGGGTGGCCAAAAACATTCAGTACTTC. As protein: CASSLNARRVAKNIQYF. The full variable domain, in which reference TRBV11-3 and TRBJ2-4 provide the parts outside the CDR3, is EAGVVQSPRYKIIEKKQPVAFWCNPISGHNTLYWYLQNLGQGPELLIRYENEEAVDDSQLPKDRFSAERLKGVDSTLKIQPAELGDSAVYLCASSLNARRVAKNIQYFGAGTRLSVL.

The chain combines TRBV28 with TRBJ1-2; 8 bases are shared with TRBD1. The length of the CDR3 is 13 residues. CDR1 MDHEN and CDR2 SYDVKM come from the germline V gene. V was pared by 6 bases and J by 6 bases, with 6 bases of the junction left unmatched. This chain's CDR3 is CASSRTGRNGYTF. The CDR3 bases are TGTGCCAGCAGCAGGACAGGGCGAAATGGCTACACCTTC.

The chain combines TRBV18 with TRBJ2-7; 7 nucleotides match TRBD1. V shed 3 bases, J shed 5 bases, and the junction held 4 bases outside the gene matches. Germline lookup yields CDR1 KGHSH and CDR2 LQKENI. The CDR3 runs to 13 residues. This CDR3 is CASSPSTGNEQYF. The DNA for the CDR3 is TGTGCCAGCTCACCGTCGACAGGGAACGAGCAGTACTTC.

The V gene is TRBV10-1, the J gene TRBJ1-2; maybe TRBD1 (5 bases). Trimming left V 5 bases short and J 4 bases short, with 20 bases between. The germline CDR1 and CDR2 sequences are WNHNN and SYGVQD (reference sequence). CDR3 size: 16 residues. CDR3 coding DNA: TGCGCCAGCAGTCGCACAGGATCGCGAAAGACCTATGGCTACACCTTC. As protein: CASSRTGSRKTYGYTF.

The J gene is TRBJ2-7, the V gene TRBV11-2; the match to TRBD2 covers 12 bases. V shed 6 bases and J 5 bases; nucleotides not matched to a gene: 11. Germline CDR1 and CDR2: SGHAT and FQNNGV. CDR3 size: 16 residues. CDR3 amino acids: CASSPVTSGRRDEQYF. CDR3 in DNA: TGTGCCAGCAGTCCTGTAACTAGCGGGAGGAGGGACGAGCAGTACTTC.

CDR3 in DNA: TGTGCCAGCAACCCGGTTGAAGGGAGAGAGACCCAGTACTTC. Translation gives CASNPVEGRETQYF. The genes are TRBV28 and TRBJ2-5, with TRBD2 as a possible D gene (5 bases). The CDR3 extends over 14 amino acids. The germline gives CDR1 MDHEN, CDR2 SYDVKM. Trimming removed 7 bases at V and 4 bases at J, with 16 bases between.

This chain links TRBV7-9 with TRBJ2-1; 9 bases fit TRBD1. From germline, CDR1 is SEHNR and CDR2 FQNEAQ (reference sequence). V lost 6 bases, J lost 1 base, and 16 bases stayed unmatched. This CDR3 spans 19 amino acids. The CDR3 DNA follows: TGTGCCAGCAGTCCCAGCCTGGACAGGGGTGGAAGGTCCTACAATGAGCAGTTCTTC. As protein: CASSPSLDRGGRSYNEQFF. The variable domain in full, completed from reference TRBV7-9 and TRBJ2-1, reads DTGVSQNPRHKITKRGQNVTFRCDPISEHNRLYWYRQTLGQGPEFLTYFQNEAQLEKSRLLSDRFSAERPKGSFSTLEIQRTEQGDSAMYLCASSPSLDRGGRSYNEQFFGPGTRLTVL.

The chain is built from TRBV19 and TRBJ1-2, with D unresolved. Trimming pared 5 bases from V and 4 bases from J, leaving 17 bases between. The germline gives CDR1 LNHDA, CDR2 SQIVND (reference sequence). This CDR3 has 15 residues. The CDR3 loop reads CASSGREALFYGYTF. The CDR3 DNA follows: TGTGCCAGTAGTGGAAGAGAGGCCCTCTTCTATGGCTACACCTTC.

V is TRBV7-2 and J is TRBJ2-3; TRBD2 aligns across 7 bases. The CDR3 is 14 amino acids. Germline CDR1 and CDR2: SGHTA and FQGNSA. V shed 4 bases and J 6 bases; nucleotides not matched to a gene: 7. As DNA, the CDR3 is TGTGCCAGCAGCTGGGGAGGGCCGGCGGATACGCAGTATTTT. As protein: CASSWGGPADTQYF. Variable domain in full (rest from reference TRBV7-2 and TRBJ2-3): GAGVSQSPSNKVTEKGKDVELRCDPISGHTALYWYRQSLGQGLEFLIYFQGNSAPDKSGLPSDRFSAERTGGSVSTLTIQRTQQEDSAVYLCASSWGGPADTQYFGPGTRLTVL.

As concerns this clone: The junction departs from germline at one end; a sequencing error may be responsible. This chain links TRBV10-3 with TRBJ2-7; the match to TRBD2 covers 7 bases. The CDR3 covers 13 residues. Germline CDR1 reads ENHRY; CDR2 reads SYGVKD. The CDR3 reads CASSGGREYEQYF. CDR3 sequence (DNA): TGTGCCAGCAGTGGAGGGAGGGAGTACGAGCAGTACTTC.

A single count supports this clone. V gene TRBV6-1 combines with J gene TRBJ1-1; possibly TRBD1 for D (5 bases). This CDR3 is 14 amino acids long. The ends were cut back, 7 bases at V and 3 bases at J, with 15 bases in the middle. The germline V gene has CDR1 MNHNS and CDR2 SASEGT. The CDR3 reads CASKIRDGHTEAFF. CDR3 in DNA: TGTGCCAGCAAAATCAGGGATGGGCACACTGAAGCTTTCTTT.